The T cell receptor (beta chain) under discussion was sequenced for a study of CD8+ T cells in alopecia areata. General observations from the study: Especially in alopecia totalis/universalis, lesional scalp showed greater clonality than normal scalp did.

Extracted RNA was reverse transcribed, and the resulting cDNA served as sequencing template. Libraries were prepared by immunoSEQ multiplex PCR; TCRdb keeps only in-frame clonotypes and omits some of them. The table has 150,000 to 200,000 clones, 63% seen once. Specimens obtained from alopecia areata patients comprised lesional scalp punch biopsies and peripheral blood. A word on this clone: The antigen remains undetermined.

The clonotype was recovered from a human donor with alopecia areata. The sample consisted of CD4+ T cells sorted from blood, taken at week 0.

CDR3 in amino acids: CASSKVADREETQYF. CDR3 nucleotides: TGTGCCAGCAGCAAAGTGGCTGACAGGGAAGAGACCCAGTACTTC. This rearrangement joins TRBV21-1 to TRBJ2-5; no check of the table's D call, TRBD1, against the DNA was made. TRBV21-1 is listed as a pseudogene. The CDR3 is 15 amino acids.